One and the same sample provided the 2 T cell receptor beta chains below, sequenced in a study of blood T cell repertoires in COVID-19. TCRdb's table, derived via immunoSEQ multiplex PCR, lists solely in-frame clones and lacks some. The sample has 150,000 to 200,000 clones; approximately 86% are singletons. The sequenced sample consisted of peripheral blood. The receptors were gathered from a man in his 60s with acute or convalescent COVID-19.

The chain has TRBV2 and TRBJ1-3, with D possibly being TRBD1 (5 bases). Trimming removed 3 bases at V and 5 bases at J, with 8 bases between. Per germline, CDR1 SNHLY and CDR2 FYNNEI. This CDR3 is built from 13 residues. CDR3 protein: CASSDRARNTIYF. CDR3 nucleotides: TGTGCCAGCAGTGACAGGGCCCGAAACACCATATATTTT.

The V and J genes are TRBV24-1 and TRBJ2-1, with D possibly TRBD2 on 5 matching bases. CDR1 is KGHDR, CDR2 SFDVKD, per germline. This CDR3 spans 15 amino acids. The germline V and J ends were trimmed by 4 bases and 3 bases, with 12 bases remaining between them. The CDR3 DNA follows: TGTGCCACCAGTGACTCGGATGGAGGCTACAATGAGCAGTTCTTC. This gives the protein CATSDSDGGYNEQFF.